What follows is one T cell receptor beta chain and its context. Its specificity is unknown. The entry originates in a study of T cells in Graves' hyperthyroidism and ophthalmopathy. General study findings and limits: Blood shared most expanded thyroid clonotypes above 0.001.

RNA transcripts gave rise to amplified TCR beta CDR3 regions. When the TCR CDR3 underwent first-round RT-PCR, the HTBI primer set was used. TCRdb fed the multiplex PCR reads into MiXCR, producing one record per CDR3 protein. The sample yields over 400,000 distinct CDR3 sequences, 20% to 25% seen once. Each 10 ml fresh peripheral blood draw supplied the PBMCs. Germline V lookup: CDR1 MGHRA, CDR2 YSYEKL. V lost 0 bases to trimming and J lost 2 bases; unmatched junction nucleotides: 4. The CDR3 is 16 residues long. The receptor was isolated from a woman aged 70-85 years with Graves' ophthalmopathy. Specimen: blood. J is TRBJ2-1 and V is TRBV4-1; 7 nucleotides align to TRBD1. CDR3 loop: CASSQDTGTAYNEQFF. CDR3 coding DNA: TGCGCCAGCAGCCAAGATACAGGGACAGCCTACAATGAGCAGTTCTTC.